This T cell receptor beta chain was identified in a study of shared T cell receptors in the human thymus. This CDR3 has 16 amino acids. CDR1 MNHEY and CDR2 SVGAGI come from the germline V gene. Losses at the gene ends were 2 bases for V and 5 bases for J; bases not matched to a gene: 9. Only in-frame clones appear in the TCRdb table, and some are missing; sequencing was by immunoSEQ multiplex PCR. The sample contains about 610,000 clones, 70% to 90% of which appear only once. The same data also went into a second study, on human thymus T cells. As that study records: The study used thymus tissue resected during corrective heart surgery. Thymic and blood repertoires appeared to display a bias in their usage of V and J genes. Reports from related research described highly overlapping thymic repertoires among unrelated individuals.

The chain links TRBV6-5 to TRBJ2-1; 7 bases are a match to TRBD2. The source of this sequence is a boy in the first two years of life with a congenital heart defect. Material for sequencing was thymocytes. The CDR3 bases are TGTGCCAGCAGTTACCGTTCTCGGGAGGATAACAATGAGCAGTTCTTC. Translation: CASSYRSREDNNEQFF.